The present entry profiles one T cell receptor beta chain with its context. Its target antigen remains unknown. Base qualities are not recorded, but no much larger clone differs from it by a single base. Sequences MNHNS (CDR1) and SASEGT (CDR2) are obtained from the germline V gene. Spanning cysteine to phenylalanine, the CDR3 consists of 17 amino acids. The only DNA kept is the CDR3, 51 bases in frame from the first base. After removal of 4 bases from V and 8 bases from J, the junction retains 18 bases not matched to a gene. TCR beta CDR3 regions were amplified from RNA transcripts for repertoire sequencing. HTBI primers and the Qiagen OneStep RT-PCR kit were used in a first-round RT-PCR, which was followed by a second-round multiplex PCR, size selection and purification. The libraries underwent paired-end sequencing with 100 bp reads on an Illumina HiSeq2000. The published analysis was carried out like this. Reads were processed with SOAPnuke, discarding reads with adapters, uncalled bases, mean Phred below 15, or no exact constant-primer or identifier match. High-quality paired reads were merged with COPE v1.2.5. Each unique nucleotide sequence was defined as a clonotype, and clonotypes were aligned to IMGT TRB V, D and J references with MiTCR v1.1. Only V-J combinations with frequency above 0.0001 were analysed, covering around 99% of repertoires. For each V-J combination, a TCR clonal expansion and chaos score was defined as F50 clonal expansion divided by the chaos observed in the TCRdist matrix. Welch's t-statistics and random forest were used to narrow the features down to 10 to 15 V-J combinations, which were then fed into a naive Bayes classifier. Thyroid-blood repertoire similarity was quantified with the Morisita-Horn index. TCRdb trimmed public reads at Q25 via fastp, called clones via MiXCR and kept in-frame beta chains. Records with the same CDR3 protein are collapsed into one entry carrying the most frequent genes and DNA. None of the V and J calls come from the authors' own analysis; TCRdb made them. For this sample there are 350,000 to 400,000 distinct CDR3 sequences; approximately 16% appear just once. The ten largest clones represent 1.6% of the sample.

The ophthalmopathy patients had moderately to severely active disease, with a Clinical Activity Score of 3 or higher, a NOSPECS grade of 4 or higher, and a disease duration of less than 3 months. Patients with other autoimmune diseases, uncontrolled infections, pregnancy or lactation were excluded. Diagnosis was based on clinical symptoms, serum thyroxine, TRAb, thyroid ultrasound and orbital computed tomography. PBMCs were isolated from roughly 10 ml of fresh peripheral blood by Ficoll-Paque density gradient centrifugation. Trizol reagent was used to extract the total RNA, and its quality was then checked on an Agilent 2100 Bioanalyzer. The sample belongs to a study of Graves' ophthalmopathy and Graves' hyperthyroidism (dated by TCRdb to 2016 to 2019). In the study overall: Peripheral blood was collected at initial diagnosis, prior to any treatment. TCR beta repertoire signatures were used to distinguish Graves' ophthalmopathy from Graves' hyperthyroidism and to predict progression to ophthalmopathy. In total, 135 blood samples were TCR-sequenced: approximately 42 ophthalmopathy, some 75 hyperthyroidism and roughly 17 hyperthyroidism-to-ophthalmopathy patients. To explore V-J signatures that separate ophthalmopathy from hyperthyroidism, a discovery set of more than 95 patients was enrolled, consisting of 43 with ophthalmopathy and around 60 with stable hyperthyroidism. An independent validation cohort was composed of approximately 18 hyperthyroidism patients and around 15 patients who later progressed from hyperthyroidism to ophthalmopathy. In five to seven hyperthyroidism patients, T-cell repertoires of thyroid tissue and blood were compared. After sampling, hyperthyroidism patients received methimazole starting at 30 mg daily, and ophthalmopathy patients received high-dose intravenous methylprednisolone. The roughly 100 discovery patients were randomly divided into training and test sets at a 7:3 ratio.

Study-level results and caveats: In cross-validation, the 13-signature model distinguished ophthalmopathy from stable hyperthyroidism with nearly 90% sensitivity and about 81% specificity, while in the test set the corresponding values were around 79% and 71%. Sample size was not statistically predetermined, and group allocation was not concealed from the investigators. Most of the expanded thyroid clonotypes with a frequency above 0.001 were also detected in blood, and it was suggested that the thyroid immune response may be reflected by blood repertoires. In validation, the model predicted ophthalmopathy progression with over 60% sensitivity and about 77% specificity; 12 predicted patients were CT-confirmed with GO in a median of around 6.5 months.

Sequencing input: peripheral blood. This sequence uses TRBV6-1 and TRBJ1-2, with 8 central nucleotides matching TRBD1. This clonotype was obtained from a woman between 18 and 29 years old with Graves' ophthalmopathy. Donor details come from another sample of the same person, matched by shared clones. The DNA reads TGTGCCAGCAGTGTCCTTGGTGTGGGGACAGGCTTCAGCGGCTACACCTTC. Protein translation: CASSVLGVGTGFSGYTF.